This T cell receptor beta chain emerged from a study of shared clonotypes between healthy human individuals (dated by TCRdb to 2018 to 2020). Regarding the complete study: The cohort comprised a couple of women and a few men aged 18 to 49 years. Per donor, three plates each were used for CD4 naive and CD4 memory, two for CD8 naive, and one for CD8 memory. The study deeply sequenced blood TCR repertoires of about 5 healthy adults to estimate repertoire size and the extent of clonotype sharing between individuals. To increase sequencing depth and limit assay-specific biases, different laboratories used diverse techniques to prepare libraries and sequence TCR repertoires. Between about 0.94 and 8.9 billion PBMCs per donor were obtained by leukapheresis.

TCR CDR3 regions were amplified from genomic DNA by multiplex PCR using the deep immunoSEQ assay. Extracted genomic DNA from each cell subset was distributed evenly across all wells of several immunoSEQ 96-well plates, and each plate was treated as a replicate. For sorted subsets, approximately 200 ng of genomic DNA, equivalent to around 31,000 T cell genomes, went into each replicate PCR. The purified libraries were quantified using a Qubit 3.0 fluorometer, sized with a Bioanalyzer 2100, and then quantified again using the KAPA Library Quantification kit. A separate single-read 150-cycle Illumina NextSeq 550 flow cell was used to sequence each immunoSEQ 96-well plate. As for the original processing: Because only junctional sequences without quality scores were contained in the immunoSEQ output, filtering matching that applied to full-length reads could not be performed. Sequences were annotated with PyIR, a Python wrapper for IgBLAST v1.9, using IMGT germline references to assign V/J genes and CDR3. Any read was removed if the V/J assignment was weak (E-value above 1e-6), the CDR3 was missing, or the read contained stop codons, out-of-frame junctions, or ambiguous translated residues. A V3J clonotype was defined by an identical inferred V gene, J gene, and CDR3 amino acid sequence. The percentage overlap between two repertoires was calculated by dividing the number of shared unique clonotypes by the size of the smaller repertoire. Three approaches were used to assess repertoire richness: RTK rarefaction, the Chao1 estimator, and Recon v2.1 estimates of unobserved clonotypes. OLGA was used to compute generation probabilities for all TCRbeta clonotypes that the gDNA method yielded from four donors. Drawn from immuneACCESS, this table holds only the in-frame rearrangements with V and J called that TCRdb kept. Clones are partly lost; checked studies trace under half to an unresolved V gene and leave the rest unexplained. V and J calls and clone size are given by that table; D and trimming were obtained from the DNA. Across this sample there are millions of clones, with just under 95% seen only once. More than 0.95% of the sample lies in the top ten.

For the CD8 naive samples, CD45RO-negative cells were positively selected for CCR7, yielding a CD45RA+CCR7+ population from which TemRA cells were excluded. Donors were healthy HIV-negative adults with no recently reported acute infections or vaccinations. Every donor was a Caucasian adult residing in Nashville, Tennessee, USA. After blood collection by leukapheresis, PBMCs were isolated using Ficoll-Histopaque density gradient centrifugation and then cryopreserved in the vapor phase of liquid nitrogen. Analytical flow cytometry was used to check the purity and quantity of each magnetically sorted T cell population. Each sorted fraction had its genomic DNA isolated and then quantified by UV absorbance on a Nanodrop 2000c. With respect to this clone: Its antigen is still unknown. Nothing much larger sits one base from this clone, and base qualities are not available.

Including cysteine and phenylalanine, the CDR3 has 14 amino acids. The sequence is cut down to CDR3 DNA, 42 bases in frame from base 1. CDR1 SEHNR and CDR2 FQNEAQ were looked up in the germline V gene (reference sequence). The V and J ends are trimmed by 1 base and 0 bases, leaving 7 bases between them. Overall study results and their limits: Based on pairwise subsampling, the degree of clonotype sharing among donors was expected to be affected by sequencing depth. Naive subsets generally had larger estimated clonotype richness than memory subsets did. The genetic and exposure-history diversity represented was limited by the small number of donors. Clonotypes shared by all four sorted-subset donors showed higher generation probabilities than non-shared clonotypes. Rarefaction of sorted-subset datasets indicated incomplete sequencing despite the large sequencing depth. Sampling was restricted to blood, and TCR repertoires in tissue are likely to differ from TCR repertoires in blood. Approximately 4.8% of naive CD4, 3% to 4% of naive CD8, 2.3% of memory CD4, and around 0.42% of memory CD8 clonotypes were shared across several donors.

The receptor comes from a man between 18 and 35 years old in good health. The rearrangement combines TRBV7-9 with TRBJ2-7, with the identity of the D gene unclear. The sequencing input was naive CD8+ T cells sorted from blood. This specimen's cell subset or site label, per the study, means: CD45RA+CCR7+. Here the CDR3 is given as CASSLEGHSYEQYF. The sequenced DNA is TGTGCCAGCAGCTTAGAGGGTCACTCCTACGAGCAGTACTTC.